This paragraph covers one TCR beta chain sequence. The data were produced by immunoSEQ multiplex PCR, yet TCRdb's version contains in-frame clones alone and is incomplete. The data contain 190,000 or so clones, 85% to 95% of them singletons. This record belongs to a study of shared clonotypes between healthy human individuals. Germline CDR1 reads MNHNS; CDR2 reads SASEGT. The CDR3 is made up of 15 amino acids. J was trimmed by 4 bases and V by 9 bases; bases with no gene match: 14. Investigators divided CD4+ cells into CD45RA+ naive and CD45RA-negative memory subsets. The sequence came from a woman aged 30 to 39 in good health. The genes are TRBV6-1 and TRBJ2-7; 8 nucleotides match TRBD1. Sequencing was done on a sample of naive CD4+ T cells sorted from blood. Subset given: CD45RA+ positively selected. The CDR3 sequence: CASTYITGGGYEQYF. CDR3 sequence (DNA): TGTGCCAGTACATACATAACAGGGGGTGGGTACGAGCAGTACTTC.